The rows below give T cell receptor beta chains drawn from one sample of a study of cytomegalovirus exposure and HLA in healthy donors. The table came from immunoSEQ multiplex PCR; TCRdb's copy has only in-frame clones and leaves some out. The repertoire consists of a few hundred thousand clones, with 90% occurring once and the leading ten covering more than 0.35%. Sequencing used PBMCs. The receptors here all came from a woman aged 18-29 years in good health and CMV-seronegative. Each CDR3 is given with its conserved first and last residue. The D gene is left open where the match is weak. A clone size is listed for some rows: how often the clone was seen (once, few, many), or a class if it is expanded.

d_call,v_call,j_call,clone_size,cdr3_aa,cdr3_nt
TRBD1,TRBV14,TRBJ2-3,-,CASSRPGQGADTQYF,TGTGCCAGCAGCCGACCGGGACAGGGGGCAGATACGCAGTATTTT
TRBD2,TRBV7-9,TRBJ2-2,-,CASSLAPRGEALFF,TGTGCCAGCAGCTTAGCGCCCCGGGGGGAGGCGCTGTTTTTT
TRBD1,TRBV6-1,TRBJ2-5,-,CASSGRGQVDGETQYF,TGTGCCAGCAGTGGCCGAGGACAGGTGGACGGGGAGACCCAGTACTTC
TRBD1,TRBV5-5,TRBJ2-7,-,CASSLLDRGNEQYF,TGTGCCAGCAGCTTGTTAGACAGGGGGAACGAGCAGTACTTC
-,TRBV11-2,TRBJ2-1,once,CASSLDYGENEQFF,TGTGCCAGCAGCTTAGATTACGGGGAAAATGAGCAGTTCTTC
-,TRBV7-8,TRBJ2-1,-,CASSETGEASYNEQFF,TGTGCCAGCAGCGAAACAGGGGAGGCCTCCTACAATGAGCAGTTCTTC
-,TRBV5-5,TRBJ2-7,-,CASSLALSASSYEQYF,TGTGCCAGCAGCTTGGCGCTCTCCGCTAGCTCCTACGAGCAGTACTTC
-,TRBV11-3,TRBJ2-7,-,CATIRQLPAPYEQYF,TGTGCCACAATCCGACAGCTCCCCGCACCCTACGAGCAGTACTTC
-,TRBV7-2,TRBJ1-1,-,CASSRTQGRTEAFF,TGTGCCAGCAGTCGAACACAGGGTCGCACTGAAGCTTTCTTT
TRBD2,TRBV5-1,TRBJ2-1,-,CASNGLAGGNEQFF,TGCGCCAGCAACGGACTAGCGGGTGGGAATGAGCAGTTCTTC
TRBD1,TRBV5-6,TRBJ1-4,-,CASSLGQGGKLFF,TGTGCCAGCAGCCTAGGACAGGGAGGAAAACTGTTTTTT
TRBD2,TRBV2,TRBJ2-3,-,CASKIGPGGNTDTQYF,TGTGCCAGCAAAATCGGGCCGGGGGGAAACACAGATACGCAGTATTTT
-,TRBV6-1,TRBJ1-1,few,CASTRWREDTEAFF,TGTGCCAGCACTAGGTGGCGCGAGGACACTGAAGCTTTCTTT
-,TRBV7-9,TRBJ2-2,-,CASSPRVQGRSGELFF,TGTGCCAGCAGCCCTAGGGTGCAGGGAAGGTCCGGGGAGCTGTTTTTT
-,TRBV4-3,TRBJ1-6,-,CASSYSGARSPLHF,TGCGCCAGCAGCTACTCAGGGGCACGGTCACCCCTCCACTTT
-,TRBV10-1,TRBJ2-3,-,CASSDLGAADTQYF,TGCGCCAGCAGTGATCTAGGGGCTGCGGATACGCAGTATTTT
TRBD2,TRBV7-2,TRBJ2-1,-,CASSLGLAGGTFF,TGTGCCAGCAGCTTAGGACTAGCGGGGGGGACGTTCTTC
-,TRBV29-1,TRBJ1-1,-,CSVDYGAYTEAFF,TGCAGCGTTGACTATGGGGCATACACTGAAGCTTTCTTT
-,TRBV5-1,TRBJ2-6,-,CASSSGSGANVLTF,TGCGCCAGCAGCTCAGGGTCTGGGGCCAACGTCCTGACTTTC
TRBD1,TRBV19,TRBJ1-2,-,CASSGDREGYTF,TGTGCCAGTAGTGGAGACAGGGAAGGCTACACCTTC
-,TRBV5-1,TRBJ1-6,few,CASSLVAGPLHF,TGCGCCAGCAGCTTGGTGGCAGGTCCCCTCCACTTT
-,TRBV18,TRBJ2-1,-,CASSPWASDEQFF,TGTGCCAGCTCACCATGGGCCTCCGATGAGCAGTTCTTC
TRBD1,TRBV7-2,TRBJ2-5,-,CASSFRRQGPQETQYF,TGTGCCAGCAGCTTCCGCCGACAGGGGCCCCAAGAGACCCAGTACTTC
TRBD2,TRBV7-8,TRBJ2-3,-,CASSYPPLRGGLDTQYF,TGTGCCAGCAGCTATCCCCCTCTGCGGGGGGGGCTTGATACGCAGTATTTT
TRBD1,TRBV5-1,TRBJ2-6,once,CASSAGTGVSGANVLTF,TGCGCCAGCAGCGCCGGGACAGGGGTCTCTGGGGCCAACGTCCTGACTTTC
TRBD2,TRBV13,TRBJ2-1,-,CASSLSGGPTNEQFF,TGTGCCAGCAGCCTTAGCGGGGGGCCCACGAATGAGCAGTTCTTC
TRBD1,TRBV11-2,TRBJ2-7,-,CASSLDRGWHEQYF,TGTGCCAGCAGCCTAGACAGGGGGTGGCACGAGCAGTACTTC
TRBD1,TRBV10-3,TRBJ2-5,-,CAIGERQGDETQYF,TGTGCCATCGGAGAGAGACAGGGGGATGAGACCCAGTACTTC
-,TRBV7-2,TRBJ2-3,once,CASSRRGGGPTDTQYF,TGTGCCAGCAGCCGCCGAGGGGGGGGGCCGACAGATACGCAGTATTTT
-,TRBV7-9,TRBJ2-6,-,CASSLDRSGANVLTF,TGTGCCAGCAGCTTAGACAGGTCTGGGGCCAACGTCCTGACTTTC
TRBD1,TRBV6-6,TRBJ2-1,-,CASTGTGLYNEQFF,TGTGCCAGCACAGGGACAGGGCTTTACAATGAGCAGTTCTTC
-,TRBV6-5,TRBJ1-1,-,CASSYSERRTEAFF,TGTGCCAGCAGTTACTCCGAGAGGAGGACTGAAGCTTTCTTT
-,TRBV5-1,TRBJ2-7,-,CASSLGRNLYEQYF,TGCGCCAGCAGCTTGGGCAGGAATCTCTACGAGCAGTACTTC
-,TRBV9,TRBJ1-6,-,CASSVGQNNSPLHF,TGTGCCAGCAGCGTAGGGCAGAATAATTCACCCCTCCACTTT
TRBD1,TRBV10-3,TRBJ1-4,-,CAISEGIQGARTNEKLFF,TGTGCCATCAGTGAAGGCATACAGGGGGCGCGGACTAATGAAAAACTGTTTTTT
-,TRBV5-1,TRBJ2-2,-,CASSPSGTKNTGELFF,TGCGCCAGCAGCCCCTCCGGGACAAAAAACACCGGGGAGCTGTTTTTT
-,TRBV18,TRBJ1-5,few,CASSPGPQPQHF,TGTGCCAGCTCACCAGGCCCCCAGCCCCAGCATTTT
-,TRBV4-3,TRBJ2-7,-,CASSQDRQGPYEQYF,TGCGCCAGCAGCCAAGATCGGCAGGGCCCCTACGAGCAGTACTTC
TRBD1,TRBV4-3,TRBJ1-6,-,CASSRRGQIGSPLHF,TGCGCCAGCAGCCGTCGGGGACAGATAGGTTCACCCCTCCACTTT
-,TRBV7-9,TRBJ1-1,-,CASSKGPDEAFF,TGTGCCAGCAGCAAGGGGCCGGATGAAGCTTTCTTT
TRBD1,TRBV6-1,TRBJ1-1,-,CASSAGQGANTEAFF,TGTGCCAGCAGTGCCGGACAGGGGGCCAACACTGAAGCTTTCTTT